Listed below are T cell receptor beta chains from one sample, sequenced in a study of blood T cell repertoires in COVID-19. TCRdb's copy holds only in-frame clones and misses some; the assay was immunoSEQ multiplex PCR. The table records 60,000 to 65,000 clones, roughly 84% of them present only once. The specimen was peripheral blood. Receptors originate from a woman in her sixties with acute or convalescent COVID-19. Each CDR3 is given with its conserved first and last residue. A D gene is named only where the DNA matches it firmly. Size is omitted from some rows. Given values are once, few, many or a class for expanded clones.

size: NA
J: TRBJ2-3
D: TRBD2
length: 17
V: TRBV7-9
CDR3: CASSLGGLAGAADTQYF
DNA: TGTGCCAGCAGCTTAGGGGGACTAGCGGGGGCCGCGGATACGCAGTATTTT

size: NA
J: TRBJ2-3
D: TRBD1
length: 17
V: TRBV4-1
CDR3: CASSQDSTGGGTDTQYF
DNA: TGCGCCAGCAGCCAAGATAGTACAGGGGGAGGCACAGATACGCAGTATTTT

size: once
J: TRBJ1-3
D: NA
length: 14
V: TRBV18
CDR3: CASSPGPNGNTIYF
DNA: TGTGCCAGCTCACCGGGGCCCAACGGAAACACCATATATTTT

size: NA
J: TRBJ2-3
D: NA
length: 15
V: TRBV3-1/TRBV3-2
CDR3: CASSQAVAPTDTQYF
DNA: TGTGCCAGCAGCCAGGCGGTCGCCCCCACAGATACGCAGTATTTT

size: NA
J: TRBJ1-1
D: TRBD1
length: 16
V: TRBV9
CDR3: CASSAGQGVLNTEAFF
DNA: TGTGCCAGCAGCGCCGGACAGGGGGTATTAAACACTGAAGCTTTCTTT

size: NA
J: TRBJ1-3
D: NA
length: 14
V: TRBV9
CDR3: CASSGRDMIDTIYF
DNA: TGTGCCAGCAGCGGCCGGGACATGATTGACACCATATATTTT

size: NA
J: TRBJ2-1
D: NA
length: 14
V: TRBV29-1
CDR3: CSVELPTLYNEQFF
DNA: TGCAGCGTTGAGTTACCGACACTTTACAATGAGCAGTTCTTC

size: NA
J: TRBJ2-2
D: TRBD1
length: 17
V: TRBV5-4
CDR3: CASSLRGRGPNTGELFF
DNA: TGTGCCAGCAGCTTGAGGGGCAGGGGGCCGAACACCGGGGAGCTGTTTTTT

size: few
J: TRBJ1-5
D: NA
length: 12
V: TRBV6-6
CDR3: CASKEAGQPQHF
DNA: TGTGCCAGCAAGGAAGCAGGGCAGCCCCAGCATTTT

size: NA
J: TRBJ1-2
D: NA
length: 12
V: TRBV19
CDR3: CASSNRYYGYTF
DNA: TGTGCCAGTAGTAACAGGTACTATGGCTACACCTTC

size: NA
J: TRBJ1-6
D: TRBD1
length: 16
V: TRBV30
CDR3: CAWSWGTGLINSPLHF
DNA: TGTGCCTGGAGTTGGGGGACAGGGCTGATAAATTCACCCCTCCACTTT

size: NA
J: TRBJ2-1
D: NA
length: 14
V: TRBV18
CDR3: CASSPPMDSRGWFF
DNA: TGTGCCAGCTCACCACCGATGGACAGCCGAGGATGGTTCTTC

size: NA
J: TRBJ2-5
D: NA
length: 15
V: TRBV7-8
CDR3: CASSLGRDAFGTQYF
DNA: TGTGCCAGCAGCTTAGGACGGGATGCATTCGGGACCCAGTACTTC

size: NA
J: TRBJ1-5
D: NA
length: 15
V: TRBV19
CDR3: CASSIPQGLGQPQHF
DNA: TGTGCCAGTAGTATACCACAGGGCCTTGGGCAGCCCCAGCATTTT

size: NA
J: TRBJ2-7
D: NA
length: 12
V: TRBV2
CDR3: CASSEGGSEQYF
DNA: TGTGCCAGCAGTGAAGGGGGCTCCGAGCAGTACTTC

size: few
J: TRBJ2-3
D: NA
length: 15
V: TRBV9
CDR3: CASSPLRGITDTQYF
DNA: TGTGCCAGCAGCCCTTTGAGGGGGATCACAGATACGCAGTATTTT

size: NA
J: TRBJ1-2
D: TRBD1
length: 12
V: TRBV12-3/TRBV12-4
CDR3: CASSLTGYGYTF
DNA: TGTGCCAGCAGCCTGACAGGGTATGGCTACACCTTC

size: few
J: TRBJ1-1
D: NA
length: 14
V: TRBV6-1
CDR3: CASTEAGRNTEAFF
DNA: TGTGCCAGCACTGAAGCAGGGAGGAACACTGAAGCTTTCTTT

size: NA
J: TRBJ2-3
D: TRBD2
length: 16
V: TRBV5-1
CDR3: CASSLSPAGGGGTQYF
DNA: TGCGCCAGCAGCCTGAGTCCGGCAGGCGGGGGGGGTACGCAGTATTTT

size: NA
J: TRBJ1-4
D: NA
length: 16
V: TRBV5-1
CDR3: CASSLTGFPTNEKLFF
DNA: TGCGCCAGCAGCTTGACAGGGTTCCCGACTAATGAAAAACTGTTTTTT

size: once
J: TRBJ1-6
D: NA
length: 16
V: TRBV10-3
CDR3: CAISDRYRALSSPLHF
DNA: TGTGCCATCAGTGACCGCTACAGAGCCCTCTCCTCACCCCTCCACTTT

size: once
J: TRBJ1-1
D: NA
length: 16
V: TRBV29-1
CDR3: CSVTDRAGARGTEAFF
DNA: TGCAGCGTGACGGACCGGGCAGGGGCCAGGGGCACTGAAGCTTTCTTT

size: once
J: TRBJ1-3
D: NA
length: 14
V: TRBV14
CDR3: CASSQGPGRNTIYF
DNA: TGTGCCAGCAGCCAAGGGCCGGGTCGGAACACCATATATTTT

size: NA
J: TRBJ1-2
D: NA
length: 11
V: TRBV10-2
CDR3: CASSDRGGYTF
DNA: TGCGCCAGCAGTGATCGAGGGGGCTACACCTTC

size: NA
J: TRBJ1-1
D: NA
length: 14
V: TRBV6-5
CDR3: CASSYSWANTEAFF
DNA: TGTGCCAGCAGTTACAGCTGGGCGAACACTGAAGCTTTCTTT

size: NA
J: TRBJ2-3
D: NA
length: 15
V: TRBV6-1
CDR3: CASSERGGESDTQYF
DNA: TGTGCCAGCAGTGAACGAGGGGGTGAATCAGATACGCAGTATTTT

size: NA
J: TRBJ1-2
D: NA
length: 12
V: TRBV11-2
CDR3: CASSVQGYGYTF
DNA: TGTGCCAGCAGCGTTCAGGGTTATGGCTACACCTTC

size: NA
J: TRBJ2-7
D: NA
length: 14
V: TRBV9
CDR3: CASSVATGGVEQYF
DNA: TGTGCCAGCAGCGTAGCTACGGGCGGGGTCGAGCAGTACTTC